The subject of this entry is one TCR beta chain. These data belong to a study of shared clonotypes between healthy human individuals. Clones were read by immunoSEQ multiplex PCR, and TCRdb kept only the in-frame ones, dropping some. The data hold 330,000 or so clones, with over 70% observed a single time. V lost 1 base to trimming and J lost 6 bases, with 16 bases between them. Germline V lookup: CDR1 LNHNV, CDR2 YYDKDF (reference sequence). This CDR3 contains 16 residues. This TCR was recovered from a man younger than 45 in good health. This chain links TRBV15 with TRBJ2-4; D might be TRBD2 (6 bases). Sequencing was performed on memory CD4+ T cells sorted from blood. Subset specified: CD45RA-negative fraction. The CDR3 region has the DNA TGTGCCACCAGCAGAGGGGATCGGGGAGGCACAAACATTCAGTACTTC. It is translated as CATSRGDRGGTNIQYF.